This TCR beta chain was recovered during a study of T cells expressing NK-cell markers. In the study overall: Sequenced donors, eight in total, included seven who were HCMV-seropositive and one who was seronegative.

The CDR3 consists of 15 residues. As the method of synthesis, 5'RACE template switching with UMIs yielded TCR beta cDNA. TCRdb reanalyzed the 5' RACE reads and collapses them to one entry per CDR3 protein, without DNA. In total, the table holds 350,000 to 400,000 distinct CDR3 sequences. As regards this clonotype: Its antigen is unidentified.

Findings and limits, study-wide: Of the CD8+ T cell pool in about 6 donors, roughly 1.0-8% was accounted for by dominant NKG2C+ clonotypes. Uncertainty persisted over the HCMV specificity of expanded NKG2C+ T cell clones.

The V and J genes are TRBV12-3 or TRBV12-4 and TRBJ2-3; TCRdb picks TRBD1, but there is no DNA to check that call. Material: blood T cells: a sorted CD56 or NKG2C T cell subset, CD4+ or CD8+ T cells, or bulk PBMC T cells (not recorded which). The clonotype originates from a woman in her fifties or sixties in good health. The chain's CDR3 is CASSLGTVFTDTQYF.